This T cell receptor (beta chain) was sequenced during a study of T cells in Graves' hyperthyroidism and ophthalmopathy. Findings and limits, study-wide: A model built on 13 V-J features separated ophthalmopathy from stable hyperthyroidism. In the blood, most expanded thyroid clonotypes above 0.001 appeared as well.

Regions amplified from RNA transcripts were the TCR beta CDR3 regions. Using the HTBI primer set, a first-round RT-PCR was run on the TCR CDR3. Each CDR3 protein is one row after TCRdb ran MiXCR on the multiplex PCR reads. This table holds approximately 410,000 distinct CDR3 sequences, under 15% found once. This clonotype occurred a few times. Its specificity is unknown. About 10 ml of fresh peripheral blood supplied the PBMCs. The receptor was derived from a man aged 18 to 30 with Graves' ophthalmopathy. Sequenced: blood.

DNA for the CDR3: TGTGCCAGCAGTGTAATGTTTGAGGGTTCTGGAAACACCATATATTTT. Protein product: CASSVMFEGSGNTIYF. The chain links TRBV6-1 to TRBJ1-3; D is uncertain. Germline-derived CDR1 and CDR2 are MNHNS and SASEGT. CDR3 size: 16 residues. V lost 4 bases to trimming and J lost 1 base, with 14 bases between them.